This T cell receptor beta chain was documented in a study of OX40 agonist ivuxolimab in advanced cancers. About the study: Patients took ivuxolimab, an agonistic anti-OX40 (CD134) antibody. Patients with prior anti-PD-1, anti-PD-L1 or anti-CTLA-4 therapy were eligible; about 41% had some. The study's findings and limits: The specificity for antigen of the expanded peripheral T cells was not determined. Low normalized T-cell clonal expansion was additionally recorded for some nonresponders.

V lost 5 bases to trimming and J lost 3 bases; unmatched junction nucleotides: 3. This CDR3 region has 13 residues. The V gene's germline CDR1 is LNHNV and CDR2 YYDKDF (reference sequence). Details on this clone: Its matching antigen is unknown.

TCRdb's copy holds only in-frame clones and misses some; the assay was immunoSEQ multiplex PCR. The sample holds 52,000 or so clones, approximately 86% seen once. The input for sequencing was CD4+ or CD8+ T cells sorted from blood, taken in a trial of the OX40 agonist ivuxolimab. The sequence derives from an adult with an advanced solid tumor such as melanoma, head and neck, liver or kidney cancer. This sequence joins TRBV15 and TRBJ2-5; the match to TRBD2 covers 7 bases. CDR3 coding DNA: TGTGCCACCAGCGCCGCGGGGGAAGAGACCCAGTACTTC. This gives the protein CATSAAGEETQYF.